These T cell receptor beta chains were read from a single sample in a study of T cells in Graves' hyperthyroidism and ophthalmopathy. TCRdb processed the multiplex PCR reads anew with MiXCR; each CDR3 protein has one entry. The table lists around 620,000 distinct CDR3 sequences, about 45% of them singletons. What was sequenced was peripheral blood or thyroid tissue (not recorded which). These receptor sequences come from an adult woman with Graves' disease, either hyperthyroidism or ophthalmopathy (not recorded which). The conserved cysteine and the conserved F or W are not part of the CDR3 here.

J: TRBJ1-5
V: TRBV30
CDR3: AWSSQSNQPQH

J: TRBJ1-1
V: TRBV27
CDR3: ASSPFAVVGTEAF

J: TRBJ1-6
V: TRBV12-3/TRBV12-4
CDR3: ASSLVGVRNSPLH

J: TRBJ1-3
V: TRBV2
CDR3: ASSEIRSYGYTIY

J: TRBJ1-2
V: TRBV12-3/TRBV12-4
CDR3: ASSPHGEGSVGYT

J: TRBJ1-1
V: TRBV10-3
CDR3: ATGRTGGSLNTEAF

J: TRBJ2-2
V: TRBV7-3
CDR3: ASSQRGEDTGELF

J: TRBJ1-5
V: TRBV6-5
CDR3: ASSSDRAQPQH

J: TRBJ2-2
V: TRBV3-1
CDR3: ASSRADPTGELF

J: TRBJ2-5
V: TRBV4-1
CDR3: ASSHLMQETQY

J: TRBJ1-1
V: TRBV5-6
CDR3: ASSSISAAEAF

J: TRBJ1-3
V: TRBV5-1
CDR3: ASSPIGELPA

J: TRBJ1-4
V: TRBV19
CDR3: ASNPGNNKKLF

J: TRBJ1-2
V: TRBV12-5
CDR3: ASGFGARSYT

J: TRBJ2-5
V: TRBV20-1
CDR3: SAGLMGQQETQY

J: TRBJ1-2
V: TRBV5-1
CDR3: ASSQGDGGVDGYT

J: TRBJ1-2
V: TRBV19
CDR3: ASSRGGGGYT

J: TRBJ2-7
V: TRBV7-2
CDR3: ASSFGQGAGEQY

J: TRBJ2-5
V: TRBV10-2
CDR3: AIEGQGKETQY

J: TRBJ1-1
V: TRBV7-2
CDR3: ASSGHGGRTTEAF

J: TRBJ1-1
V: TRBV5-6
CDR3: ASSLITGGVNTEAF

J: TRBJ2-2
V: TRBV10-2
CDR3: ASRSGLAGTGELF

J: TRBJ2-7
V: TRBV20-1
CDR3: SYNRGIDEQY

J: TRBJ2-7
V: TRBV7-9
CDR3: ASRAAPTGVSYEQY

J: TRBJ2-5
V: TRBV7-9
CDR3: AGNPGQGGQETQY

J: TRBJ2-5
V: TRBV20-1
CDR3: SARGGQETQY

J: TRBJ2-2
V: TRBV19
CDR3: ASRRTGLEAGELF

J: TRBJ2-5
V: TRBV18
CDR3: ASSPPTGAQETQY

J: TRBJ1-1
V: TRBV27
CDR3: ASSFRDRGNGVKAF

J: TRBJ2-5
V: TRBV4-2
CDR3: ASSQESGRMDGGLETQY

J: TRBJ1-2
V: TRBV5-6
CDR3: ASSLSPTGADYGYT

J: TRBJ2-1
V: TRBV11-2
CDR3: ASSLARLSYNEQF

J: TRBJ1-6
V: TRBV10-1
CDR3: ASSESTGGSDNSPLH

J: TRBJ2-6
V: TRBV6-1
CDR3: ASSVHSGANVLT

J: TRBJ2-7
V: TRBV20-1
CDR3: SASGLATYEQY

J: TRBJ1-1
V: TRBV7-8
CDR3: ASSRYPGFLGSNTEAF

J: TRBJ2-7
V: TRBV12-3/TRBV12-4
CDR3: ASSRSGQPWEQY

J: TRBJ2-2
V: TRBV5-1
CDR3: ASSLIGNTGELF

J: TRBJ1-6
V: TRBV7-3
CDR3: ASSLTHGQGLSPLH

J: TRBJ1-5
V: TRBV5-5
CDR3: ASSSDGDQPQH

J: TRBJ1-2
V: TRBV29-1
CDR3: SFGTGNYGYT

J: TRBJ1-2
V: TRBV6-5
CDR3: ASSSIPTGGYGYT

J: TRBJ2-3
V: TRBV15
CDR3: ATSTPPRRGGSTDTQY

J: TRBJ1-6
V: TRBV10-2
CDR3: ASSTGDNSPLH

J: TRBJ1-5
V: TRBV11-2
CDR3: ASSFDRVGQPQH

J: TRBJ1-2
V: TRBV11-2
CDR3: ASSLGDRVYGYT

J: TRBJ1-2
V: TRBV13
CDR3: ASSLHPTGDDYGYT

J: TRBJ2-7
V: TRBV29-1
CDR3: SVSSPRVHEQY

J: TRBJ1-5
V: TRBV20-1
CDR3: SATRQGWQPQH

J: TRBJ2-5
V: TRBV10-3
CDR3: AISETGQVETQY

J: TRBJ2-5
V: TRBV9
CDR3: ASSRTGTQY

J: TRBJ2-3
V: TRBV20-1
CDR3: SASGLAVGTDTQY

J: TRBJ2-6
V: TRBV7-9
CDR3: ASSQTWRSGIGSGANVLT

J: TRBJ1-5
V: TRBV20-1
CDR3: SARDQQTGRWREPQH

J: TRBJ2-5
V: TRBV4-1
CDR3: ASSHRTTQETQY

J: TRBJ1-2
V: TRBV29-1
CDR3: SSTEYGYT

J: TRBJ2-3
V: TRBV15
CDR3: ATSRARGQTDTQY

J: TRBJ1-3
V: TRBV9
CDR3: ASSAGPWGNTIY

J: TRBJ1-3
V: TRBV28
CDR3: ASSRLDSYSGNTIY

J: TRBJ2-7
V: TRBV7-9
CDR3: ASRPNRSHGYEQY